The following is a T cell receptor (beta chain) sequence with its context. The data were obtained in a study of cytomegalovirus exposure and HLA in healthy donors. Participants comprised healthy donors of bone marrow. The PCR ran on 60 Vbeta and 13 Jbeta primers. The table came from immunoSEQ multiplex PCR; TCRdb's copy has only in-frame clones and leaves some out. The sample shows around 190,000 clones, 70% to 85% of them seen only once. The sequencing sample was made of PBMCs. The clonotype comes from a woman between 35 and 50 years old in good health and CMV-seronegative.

The CDR3 DNA sequence: TGCGCCAGCAAGGACTTTCAGGGAAACACCATATATTTT. Its translation: CASKDFQGNTIYF. The rearrangement uses TRBV5-1 and TRBJ1-3; D call uncertain. Deletions cut 6 bases from V and 4 bases from J, with 11 bases between. The CDR3 extends over 13 amino acids. Per the germline V gene, CDR1 is SGHRS and CDR2 is YFSETQ.